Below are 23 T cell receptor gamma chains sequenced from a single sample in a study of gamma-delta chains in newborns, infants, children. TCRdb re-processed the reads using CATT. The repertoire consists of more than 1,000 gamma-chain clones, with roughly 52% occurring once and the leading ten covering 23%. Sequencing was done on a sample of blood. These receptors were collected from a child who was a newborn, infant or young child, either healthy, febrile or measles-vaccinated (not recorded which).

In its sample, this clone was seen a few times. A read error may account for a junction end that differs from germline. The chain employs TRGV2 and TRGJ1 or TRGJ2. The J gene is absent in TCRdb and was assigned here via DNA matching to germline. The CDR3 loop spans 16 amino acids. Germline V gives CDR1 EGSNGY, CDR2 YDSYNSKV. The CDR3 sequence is CATWDGLGENYDKKLF. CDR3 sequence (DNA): TGTGCCACCTGGGACGGGCTGGGAGAGAATTATGATAAGAAACTCTTT.

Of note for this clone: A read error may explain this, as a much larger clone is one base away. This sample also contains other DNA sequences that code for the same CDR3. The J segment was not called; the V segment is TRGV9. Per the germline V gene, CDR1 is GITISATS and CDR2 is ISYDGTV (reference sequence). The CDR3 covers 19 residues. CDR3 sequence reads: CALWEVQHGVKLGKKIKVF. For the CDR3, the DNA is TGTGCCTTGTGGGAGGTGCAGCATGGGGTAAAGTTGGGCAAAAAAATAAAGGTATTT.

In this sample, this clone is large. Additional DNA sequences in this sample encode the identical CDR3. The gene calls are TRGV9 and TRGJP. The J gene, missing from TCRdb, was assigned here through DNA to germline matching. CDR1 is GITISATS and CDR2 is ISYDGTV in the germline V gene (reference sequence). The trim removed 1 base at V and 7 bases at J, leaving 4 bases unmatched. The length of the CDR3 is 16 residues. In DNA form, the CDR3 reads TGTGCCTTGTGGGAGGTATCTGAGTTGGGCAAAAAAATCAAGGTATTT. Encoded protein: CALWEVSELGKKIKVF.

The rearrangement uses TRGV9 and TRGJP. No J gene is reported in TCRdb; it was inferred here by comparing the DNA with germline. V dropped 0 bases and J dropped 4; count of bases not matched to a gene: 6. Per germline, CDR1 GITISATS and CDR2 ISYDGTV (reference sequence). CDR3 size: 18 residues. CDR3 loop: CALWEVQRQELGKKIKVF. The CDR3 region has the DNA TGTGCCTTGTGGGAGGTGCAACGACAAGAGTTGGGCAAAAAAATCAAGGTATTT.

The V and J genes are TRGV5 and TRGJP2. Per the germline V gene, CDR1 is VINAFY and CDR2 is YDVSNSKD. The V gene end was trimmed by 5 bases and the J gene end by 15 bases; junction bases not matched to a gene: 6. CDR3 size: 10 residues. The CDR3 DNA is TGTGCCACCTGGGTTGGGGTCAAGACGTTT. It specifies CATWVGVKTF.

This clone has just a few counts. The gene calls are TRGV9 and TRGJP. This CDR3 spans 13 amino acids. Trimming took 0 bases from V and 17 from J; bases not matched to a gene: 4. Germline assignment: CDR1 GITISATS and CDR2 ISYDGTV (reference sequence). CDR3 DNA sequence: TGTGCCTTGTGGGAGGTGCACCAAAAAATCAAGGTATTT. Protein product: CALWEVHQKIKVF.

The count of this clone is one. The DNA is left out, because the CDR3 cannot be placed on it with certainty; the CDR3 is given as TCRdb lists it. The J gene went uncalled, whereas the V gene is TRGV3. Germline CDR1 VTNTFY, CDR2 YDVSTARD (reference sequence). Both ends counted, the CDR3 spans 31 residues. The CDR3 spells CATWDRLDIRNSLAVEQHWLSQVSIGRIQHF.

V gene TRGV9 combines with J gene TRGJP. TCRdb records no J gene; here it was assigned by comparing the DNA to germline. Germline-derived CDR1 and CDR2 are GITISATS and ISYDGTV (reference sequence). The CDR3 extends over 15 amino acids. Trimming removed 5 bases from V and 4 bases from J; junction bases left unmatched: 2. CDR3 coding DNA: TGTGCCTTGTGGGGCCAAGAGTTGGGCAAAAAAATCAAGGTATTT. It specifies CALWGQELGKKIKVF.

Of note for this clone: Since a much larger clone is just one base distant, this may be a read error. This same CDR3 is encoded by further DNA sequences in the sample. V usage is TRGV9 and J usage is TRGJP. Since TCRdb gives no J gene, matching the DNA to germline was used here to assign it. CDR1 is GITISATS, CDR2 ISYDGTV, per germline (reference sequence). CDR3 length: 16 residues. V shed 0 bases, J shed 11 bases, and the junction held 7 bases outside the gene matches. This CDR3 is CALWEVRELGKKIKVF. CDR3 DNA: TGTGCCTTGTGGGAGGTGCGGGAGCTGGGCAAAAAAATCAAGGTATTT.

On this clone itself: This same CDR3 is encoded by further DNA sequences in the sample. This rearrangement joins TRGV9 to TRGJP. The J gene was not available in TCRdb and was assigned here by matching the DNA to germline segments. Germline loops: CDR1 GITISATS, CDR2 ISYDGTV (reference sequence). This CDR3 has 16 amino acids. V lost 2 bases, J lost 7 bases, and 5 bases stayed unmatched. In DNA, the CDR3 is TGTGCCTTGTGGGAGGCGGGGGAGTTGGGCAAAAAAATCAAGGTATTT. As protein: CALWEAGELGKKIKVF.

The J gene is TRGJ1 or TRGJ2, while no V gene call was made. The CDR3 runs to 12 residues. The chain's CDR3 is CATWDYNYKKLF. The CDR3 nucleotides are TGTGCCACCTGGGACTATAATTATAAGAAACTCTTT.

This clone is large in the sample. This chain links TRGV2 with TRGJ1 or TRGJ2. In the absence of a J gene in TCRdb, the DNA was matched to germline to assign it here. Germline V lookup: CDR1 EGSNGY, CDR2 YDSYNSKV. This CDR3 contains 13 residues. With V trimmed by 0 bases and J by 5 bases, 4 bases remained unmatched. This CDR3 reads CATWDGTNYKKLF. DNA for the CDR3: TGTGCCACCTGGGACGGGACGAATTATAAGAAACTCTTT.

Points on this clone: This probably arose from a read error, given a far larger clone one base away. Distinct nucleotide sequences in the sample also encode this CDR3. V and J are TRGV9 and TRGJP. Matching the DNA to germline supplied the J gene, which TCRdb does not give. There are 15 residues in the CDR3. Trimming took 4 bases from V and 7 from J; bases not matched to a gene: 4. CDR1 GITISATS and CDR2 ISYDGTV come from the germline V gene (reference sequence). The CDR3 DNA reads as TGTGCCTTGTGGGATCAGGAGTTGGGCAAAAAAATCAAGGTATTT. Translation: CALWDQELGKKIKVF.

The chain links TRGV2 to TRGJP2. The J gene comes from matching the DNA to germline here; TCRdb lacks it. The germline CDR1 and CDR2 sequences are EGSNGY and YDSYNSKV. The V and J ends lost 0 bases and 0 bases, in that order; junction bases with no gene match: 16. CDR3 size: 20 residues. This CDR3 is CATWDGPPPRTYSSDWIKTF. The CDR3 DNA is TGTGCCACCTGGGACGGGCCCCCCCCCCGAACGTATAGTAGTGATTGGATCAAGACGTTT.

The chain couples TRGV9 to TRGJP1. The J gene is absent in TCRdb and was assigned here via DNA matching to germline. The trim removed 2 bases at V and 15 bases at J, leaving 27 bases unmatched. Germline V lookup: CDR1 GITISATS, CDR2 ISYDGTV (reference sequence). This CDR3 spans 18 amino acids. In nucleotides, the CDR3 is TGTGCCTTGTGGGAGGCGCATAAACAAGAGTTGGGCAAAAAAATCAAGATATTT. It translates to CALWEAHKQELGKKIKIF.

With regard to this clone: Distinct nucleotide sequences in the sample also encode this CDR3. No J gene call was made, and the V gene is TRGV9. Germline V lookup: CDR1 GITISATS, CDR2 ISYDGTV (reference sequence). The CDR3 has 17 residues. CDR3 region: CALWEVQRELGKKIKVF. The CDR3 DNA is TGTGCCTTGTGGGAGGTGCAAAGAGAGTTGGGCAAAAAAATAAAGGTATTT.

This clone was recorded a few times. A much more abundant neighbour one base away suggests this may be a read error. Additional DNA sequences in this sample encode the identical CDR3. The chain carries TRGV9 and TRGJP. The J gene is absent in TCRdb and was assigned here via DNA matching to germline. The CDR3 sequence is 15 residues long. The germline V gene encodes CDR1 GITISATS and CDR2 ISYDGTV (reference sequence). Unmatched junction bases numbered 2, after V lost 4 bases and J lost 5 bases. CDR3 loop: CALWEEELGKKIKVF. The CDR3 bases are TGTGCCTTGTGGGAAGAAGAGTTGGGCAAAAAAATCAAGGTATTT.

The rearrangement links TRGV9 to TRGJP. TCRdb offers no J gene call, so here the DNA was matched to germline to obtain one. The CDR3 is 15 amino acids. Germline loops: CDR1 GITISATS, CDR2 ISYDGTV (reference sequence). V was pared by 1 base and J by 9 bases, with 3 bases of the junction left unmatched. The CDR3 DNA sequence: TGTGCCTTGTGGGAGGTCTGGTTGGGCAAAAAAATCAAGGTATTT. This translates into CALWEVWLGKKIKVF.

CDR3 DNA: TGTGCCTTGTGGGAGACGGGTGAGTTGGGCAAAAAAATCAAGGTATTT. Translation gives CALWETGELGKKIKVF. The chain carries TRGV9 and TRGJP. The J gene comes from matching the DNA to germline here; TCRdb lacks it. CDR3 length: 16 amino acids. Trimming removed 3 bases from V and 7 bases from J; junction bases left unmatched: 6. CDR1 and CDR2 from the germline V gene are GITISATS and ISYDGTV (reference sequence).

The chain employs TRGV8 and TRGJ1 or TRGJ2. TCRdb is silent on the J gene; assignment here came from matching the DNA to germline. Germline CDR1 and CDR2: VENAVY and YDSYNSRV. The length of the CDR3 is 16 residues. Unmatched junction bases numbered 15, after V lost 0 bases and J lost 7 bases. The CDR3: CATWDRQGPRRYKKLF. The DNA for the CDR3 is TGTGCCACCTGGGATAGGCAGGGTCCCCGAAGATATAAGAAACTCTTT.

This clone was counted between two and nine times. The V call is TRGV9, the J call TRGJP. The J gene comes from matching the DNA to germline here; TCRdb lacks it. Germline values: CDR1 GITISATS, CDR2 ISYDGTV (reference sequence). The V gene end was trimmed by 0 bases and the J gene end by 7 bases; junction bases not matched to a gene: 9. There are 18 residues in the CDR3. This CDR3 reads CALWEVQGEELGKKIKVF. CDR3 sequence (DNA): TGTGCCTTGTGGGAGGTGCAGGGAGAGGAGTTGGGCAAAAAAATCAAGGTATTT.

CDR3: CALWEKGLGKKIKVF. CDR3 coding DNA: TGTGCCTTGTGGGAGAAAGGGTTGGGCAAAAAAATCAAGGTATTT. The chain employs TRGV9 and TRGJP. No J gene was available from TCRdb, and it was assigned here by a germline match of the DNA. J lost 9 bases, V lost 3 bases, and 5 bases had no gene match. From germline, CDR1 is GITISATS and CDR2 ISYDGTV (reference sequence). The CDR3 spans 15 residues.

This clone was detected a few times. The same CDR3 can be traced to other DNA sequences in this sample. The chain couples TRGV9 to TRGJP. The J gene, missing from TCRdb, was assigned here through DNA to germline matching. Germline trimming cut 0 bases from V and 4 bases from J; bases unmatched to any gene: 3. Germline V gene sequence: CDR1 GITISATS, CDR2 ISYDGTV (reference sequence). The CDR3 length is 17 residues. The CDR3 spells CALWEVGQELGKKIKVF. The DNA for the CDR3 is TGTGCCTTGTGGGAGGTGGGACAAGAGTTGGGCAAAAAAATCAAGGTATTT.